A selection of T cell receptor beta chains follows, all from one sample in a study of cytomegalovirus exposure and HLA in healthy donors. Repertoires were generated with immunoSEQ multiplex PCR, while TCRdb's copy carries only in-frame clones and drops some. The profile covers roughly 70,000 clones, with roughly 82% appearing a single time and 1.9% taken by the ten largest. The specimen was PBMCs. These receptors all stem from a man younger than 30 in good health and CMV-seronegative. Both conserved end residues are part of each CDR3. A D gene is named only where the DNA matches it firmly. Size values are once, few and many counts, or a class for expanded clones, and some rows have none.

>TRBJ2-1|-|TRBV5-4|-
CASSLGGPSSYNEQFF
TGTGCCAGCAGCTTGGGGGGGCCGAGCTCCTACAATGAGCAGTTCTTC
>TRBJ1-5|TRBD1|TRBV4-1|-
CASSQPDRGGGNQPQHF
TGCGCCAGCAGCCAACCAGACAGGGGAGGAGGAAATCAGCCCCAGCATTTT
>TRBJ2-5|-|TRBV12-5|-
CASGLPRGQETQYF
TGTGCTAGTGGTTTACCCCGGGGCCAAGAGACCCAGTACTTC
>TRBJ2-3|-|TRBV4-3|-
CASSQGGRTDTQYF
TGCGCCAGCAGCCAAGGGGGCCGCACAGATACGCAGTATTTT
>TRBJ1-5|-|TRBV25-1|-
CASSAGRWQPQHF
TGTGCCAGCAGTGCAGGGCGGTGGCAGCCCCAGCATTTT
>TRBJ1-1|-|TRBV15|-
CATSRDREVDTEAFF
TGTGCCACCAGCAGAGACAGGGAAGTCGACACTGAAGCTTTCTTT
>TRBJ2-4|-|TRBV28|once
CASSAMTGVLAKNIQYF
TGTGCCAGCAGTGCTATGACAGGCGTCCTAGCCAAAAACATTCAGTACTTC
>TRBJ1-2|TRBD1|TRBV28|-
CASSAGTGDAPFYGYTF
TGTGCCAGCAGTGCCGGGACAGGGGATGCCCCATTTTATGGCTACACCTTC
>TRBJ1-1|-|TRBV7-6|-
CASSRGPGAEAFF
TGTGCCAGCAGCCGAGGGCCAGGGGCTGAAGCTTTCTTT
>TRBJ1-1|TRBD1|TRBV7-3|-
CASSLDRGSEAFF
TGTGCCAGCAGCTTAGACAGGGGATCTGAAGCTTTCTTT
>TRBJ1-1|-|TRBV19|-
CASSTGGNTEAFF
TGTGCCAGTAGTACGGGGGGGAACACTGAAGCTTTCTTT
>TRBJ2-3|TRBD2|TRBV10-3|-
CAISGSGRTGTDTQYF
TGTGCCATCTCCGGTAGCGGGAGGACGGGGACAGATACGCAGTATTTT
>TRBJ2-7|-|TRBV6-1|-
CASSGPGYEQYF
TGTGCCAGCAGTGGACCAGGATACGAGCAGTACTTC
>TRBJ2-7|TRBD1|TRBV7-2|few
CASSFPGGFSYEQYF
TGTGCCAGCAGTTTTCCAGGGGGCTTCTCCTACGAGCAGTACTTC
>TRBJ2-3|-|TRBV28|-
CASRDGRGADTQYF
TGTGCCAGCAGAGACGGACGCGGGGCAGATACGCAGTATTTT
>TRBJ1-1|TRBD1|TRBV19|-
CASSIPRDRTNTEAFF
TGTGCCAGTAGTATACCCCGGGACAGGACGAACACTGAAGCTTTCTTT
>TRBJ2-7|-|TRBV5-4|-
CASSLAVSYEQYF
TGTGCCAGCAGCTTGGCAGTTTCCTACGAGCAGTACTTC
>TRBJ1-3|TRBD1|TRBV11-2|-
CASSSDRLENGNTIYF
TGTGCCAGCAGCTCGGACAGGCTTGAAAATGGAAACACCATATATTTT
>TRBJ2-6|-|TRBV28|-
CASSGESGANVLTF
TGTGCCAGCAGCGGGGAATCTGGGGCCAACGTCCTGACTTTC
>TRBJ2-7|TRBD1|TRBV6-5|few
CASSLMPGQGNEQYF
TGTGCCAGCAGTCTCATGCCGGGACAGGGGAACGAGCAGTACTTC
>TRBJ1-2|-|TRBV30|-
CACHTGVYGYTF
TGTGCCTGCCATACGGGGGTCTATGGCTACACCTTC
>TRBJ2-7|TRBD1|TRBV6-1|once
CASRTPGTGKYEQYF
TGTGCCAGCAGGACCCCCGGGACAGGGAAATACGAGCAGTACTTC
>TRBJ2-1|TRBD2|TRBV10-3|-
CAISEGASGRDNEQFF
TGTGCCATCAGTGAGGGGGCTAGCGGGAGAGACAATGAGCAGTTCTTC
>TRBJ2-1|-|TRBV7-2|-
CASSQRNEQFF
TGTGCCAGCAGCCAGAGGAATGAGCAGTTCTTC
>TRBJ2-3|-|TRBV19|-
CASSMSRGSTDTQYF
TGTGCCAGTAGTATGAGCAGGGGTAGCACAGATACGCAGTATTTT
>TRBJ2-1|TRBD1|TRBV7-2|-
CASSTGTGYEQFF
TGTGCCAGCAGCACCGGGACAGGGTATGAGCAGTTCTTC
>TRBJ2-2|TRBD2|TRBV5-1|-
CASSSREIAGGHTGELFF
TGCGCCAGCAGCTCGAGAGAAATAGCGGGGGGGCATACCGGGGAGCTGTTTTTT
>TRBJ1-4|-|TRBV7-2|-
CASSTQREHEKLFF
TGTGCCAGCAGCACCCAAAGAGAGCATGAAAAACTGTTTTTT
>TRBJ2-5|-|TRBV7-2|few
CASGVQETQYF
TGTGCCAGCGGAGTACAAGAGACCCAGTACTTC